This is a list of T cell receptor beta chains from one sample in a study of blood T cell repertoires in COVID-19. Some clones are missing from TCRdb's copy, which holds only in-frame ones; the method was immunoSEQ multiplex PCR. The table has some 45,000 clones, around nine tenths seen once. The sequenced sample was peripheral blood. The receptors come from a human donor with active COVID-19. The donor label of this sample is uncertain. CDR3s include the opening cysteine and the closing phenylalanine or tryptophan. The D gene is left open where the match is weak. Only some rows state a clone size, as once, few, many or a class for expanded clones.

CDR3 protein: CASSMGYYNEQFF
CDR3 DNA: TGTGCCAGTAGTATGGGCTACTACAATGAGCAGTTCTTC
V gene: TRBV19
clone size: NA
D gene: NA
J gene: TRBJ2-1

CDR3 protein: CASITLRGGATNEKLFF
CDR3 DNA: TGTGCCAGCATAACTCTTAGGGGTGGGGCAACTAATGAAAAACTGTTTTTT
V gene: TRBV28
clone size: NA
D gene: NA
J gene: TRBJ1-4

CDR3 protein: CASSLGLAATSNSYNEQFF
CDR3 DNA: TGTGCCAGCAGTCTCGGACTAGCGGCTACGAGCAACTCCTACAATGAGCAGTTCTTC
V gene: TRBV28
clone size: NA
D gene: TRBD2
J gene: TRBJ2-1

CDR3 protein: CASRTSGSSGNTIYF
CDR3 DNA: TGTGCCAGCAGGACTTCAGGGTCTTCCGGAAACACCATATATTTT
V gene: TRBV6-5
clone size: once
D gene: NA
J gene: TRBJ1-3

CDR3 protein: CASSTGTGAYEQYF
CDR3 DNA: TGTGCCAGTAGTACCGGGACAGGGGCTTACGAGCAGTACTTC
V gene: TRBV19
clone size: NA
D gene: TRBD1
J gene: TRBJ2-7

CDR3 protein: CASSLVGLEGAAYNEQFF
CDR3 DNA: TGTGCCAGCAGCTTAGTCGGTTTGGAGGGGGCAGCGTACAATGAGCAGTTCTTC
V gene: TRBV7-8
clone size: once
D gene: NA
J gene: TRBJ2-1

CDR3 protein: CATSRRIPGQGGEQFF
CDR3 DNA: TGTGCCACCAGCAGACGCATCCCGGGACAGGGGGGTGAGCAGTTCTTC
V gene: TRBV15
clone size: NA
D gene: TRBD1
J gene: TRBJ2-1

CDR3 protein: CASSDAGGPYIQYF
CDR3 DNA: TGTGCCAGCAGTGATGCGGGAGGGCCTTACATTCAGTACTTC
V gene: TRBV2
clone size: few
D gene: TRBD2
J gene: TRBJ2-4

CDR3 protein: CAISPTGGRETQYF
CDR3 DNA: TGTGCCATCAGTCCCACAGGGGGCAGGGAGACCCAGTACTTC
V gene: TRBV10-3
clone size: NA
D gene: TRBD1
J gene: TRBJ2-5

CDR3 protein: CASSAQGGGHETQYF
CDR3 DNA: TGTGCCAGCAGCGCTCAGGGGGGTGGCCACGAGACCCAGTACTTC
V gene: TRBV6-5
clone size: NA
D gene: NA
J gene: TRBJ2-5

CDR3 protein: CASSPGPRGGEAFF
CDR3 DNA: TGTGCCAGCAGCCCAGGGCCCAGGGGTGGGGAAGCTTTCTTT
V gene: TRBV7-3
clone size: NA
D gene: NA
J gene: TRBJ1-1

CDR3 protein: CASSPPPGTRMIANYGYTF
CDR3 DNA: TGTGCCAGCAGTCCACCCCCCGGGACAAGGATGATAGCTAACTATGGCTACACCTTC
V gene: TRBV6-6
clone size: NA
D gene: NA
J gene: TRBJ1-2

CDR3 protein: CASSLGSGVRQYF
CDR3 DNA: TGTGCCAGCAGTTTGGGTAGCGGGGTCAGGCAGTACTTC
V gene: TRBV12-3/TRBV12-4
clone size: NA
D gene: TRBD2
J gene: TRBJ2-7

CDR3 protein: CASSWWDRGWDGYTF
CDR3 DNA: TGTGCCAGCAGTTGGTGGGACAGGGGATGGGATGGCTACACCTTC
V gene: TRBV5-4
clone size: NA
D gene: TRBD1
J gene: TRBJ1-2

CDR3 protein: CASTPSGANVLTF
CDR3 DNA: TGTGCCAGCACTCCCAGTGGGGCCAACGTCCTGACTTTC
V gene: TRBV6-5
clone size: NA
D gene: NA
J gene: TRBJ2-6

CDR3 protein: CASSFWTGGVGNQPQHF
CDR3 DNA: TGTGCCAGCAGCTTCTGGACAGGGGGCGTCGGCAATCAGCCCCAGCATTTT
V gene: TRBV5-8
clone size: NA
D gene: TRBD1
J gene: TRBJ1-5

CDR3 protein: CASSEVADTQYF
CDR3 DNA: TGTGCCAGCAGTGAAGTAGCGGATACGCAGTATTTT
V gene: TRBV2
clone size: NA
D gene: NA
J gene: TRBJ2-3

CDR3 protein: CASSTGTEYGYTF
CDR3 DNA: TGCGCCAGCAGCACCGGGACAGAGTATGGCTACACCTTC
V gene: TRBV5-1
clone size: NA
D gene: TRBD1
J gene: TRBJ1-2

CDR3 protein: CASSLWGQGGNTEAFF
CDR3 DNA: TGTGCCAGCAGTTTATGGGGACAGGGAGGGAACACTGAAGCTTTCTTT
V gene: TRBV28
clone size: NA
D gene: TRBD1
J gene: TRBJ1-1

CDR3 protein: CASSEALLWESEQYF
CDR3 DNA: TGTGCCAGCAGTGAAGCGCTTCTTTGGGAGAGCGAGCAGTACTTC
V gene: TRBV2
clone size: NA
D gene: NA
J gene: TRBJ2-7

CDR3 protein: CASSPGTGSGQPQHF
CDR3 DNA: TGCGCCAGCAGCCCCGGGACAGGGAGTGGGCAGCCCCAGCATTTT
V gene: TRBV10-2
clone size: NA
D gene: TRBD1
J gene: TRBJ1-5

CDR3 protein: CAWTSGSATYEQYF
CDR3 DNA: TGTGCCTGGACTAGCGGGAGTGCAACCTACGAGCAGTACTTC
V gene: TRBV30
clone size: NA
D gene: TRBD2
J gene: TRBJ2-7

CDR3 protein: CASSIAGGASYNEQFF
CDR3 DNA: TGTGCCAGCAGCATAGCAGGGGGCGCCTCCTACAATGAGCAGTTCTTC
V gene: TRBV7-3
clone size: NA
D gene: TRBD1
J gene: TRBJ2-1

CDR3 protein: CASSHPGTGSNEQFF
CDR3 DNA: TGTGCCAGCAGCCACCCCGGGACAGGATCCAATGAGCAGTTCTTC
V gene: TRBV28
clone size: NA
D gene: TRBD1
J gene: TRBJ2-1

CDR3 protein: CASIRPTFHCYTF
CDR3 DNA: TGTGCCAGCATCAGGCCCACCTTCCATTGCTACACCTTC
V gene: TRBV11-3
clone size: once
D gene: NA
J gene: TRBJ1-2

CDR3 protein: CASSYSVRDKYGYTF
CDR3 DNA: TGTGCCAGCAGTTACTCCGTCAGGGATAAATATGGCTACACCTTC
V gene: TRBV6-5
clone size: NA
D gene: NA
J gene: TRBJ1-2

CDR3 protein: CASSPGGRETQYF
CDR3 DNA: TGTGCCAGCAGCCCGGGGGGGAGAGAGACCCAGTACTTC
V gene: TRBV7-8
clone size: NA
D gene: TRBD2
J gene: TRBJ2-5

CDR3 protein: CASSYTGVYEQYF
CDR3 DNA: TGTGCCAGCAGCTATACAGGAGTATACGAGCAGTACTTC
V gene: TRBV2
clone size: NA
D gene: NA
J gene: TRBJ2-7

CDR3 protein: CASSYTPGGTDF
CDR3 DNA: TGTGCCAGCAGCTACACACCGGGAGGGACGGACTTC
V gene: TRBV7-9
clone size: NA
D gene: TRBD2
J gene: TRBJ2-7

CDR3 protein: CASSGSGGDYLTQYF
CDR3 DNA: TGTGCCAGCAGTGGTAGCGGGGGGGATTATTTGACGCAGTATTTT
V gene: TRBV27
clone size: few
D gene: TRBD2
J gene: TRBJ2-3

CDR3 protein: CASSFRGLGDNEQFF
CDR3 DNA: TGTGCCAGCAGCTTCAGGGGGCTTGGAGACAATGAGCAGTTCTTC
V gene: TRBV6-2/TRBV6-3
clone size: NA
D gene: TRBD1
J gene: TRBJ2-1

CDR3 protein: CASSPGRADEQFF
CDR3 DNA: TGTGCCAGCAGTCCAGGCAGGGCCGATGAGCAGTTCTTC
V gene: TRBV16
clone size: NA
D gene: NA
J gene: TRBJ2-1

CDR3 protein: CASSQDRASEQYF
CDR3 DNA: TGTGCCAGCAGTCAAGACAGGGCCAGCGAGCAGTACTTC
V gene: TRBV12-3/TRBV12-4
clone size: once
D gene: TRBD1
J gene: TRBJ2-7

CDR3 protein: CASSARQVAQETQYF
CDR3 DNA: TGTGCCAGCAGCGCCAGACAGGTTGCCCAAGAGACCCAGTACTTC
V gene: TRBV7-2
clone size: NA
D gene: NA
J gene: TRBJ2-5

CDR3 protein: CASSFHSGTGPNEQFF
CDR3 DNA: TGTGCCAGCAGTTTCCACTCCGGGACAGGGCCCAATGAGCAGTTCTTC
V gene: TRBV27
clone size: NA
D gene: TRBD1
J gene: TRBJ2-1

CDR3 protein: CASTKTGAKGTGELFF
CDR3 DNA: TGTGCCAGCACCAAGACAGGGGCGAAAGGCACCGGGGAGCTGTTTTTT
V gene: TRBV5-8
clone size: NA
D gene: TRBD1
J gene: TRBJ2-2

CDR3 protein: CASSPPRSGLSGNTIYF
CDR3 DNA: TGTGCCAGCAGCCCCCCTCGATCAGGGCTCTCTGGAAACACCATATATTTT
V gene: TRBV11-3
clone size: NA
D gene: NA
J gene: TRBJ1-3

CDR3 protein: CASSMGSGGASYNEQFF
CDR3 DNA: TGTGCCAGTAGTATGGGTAGCGGGGGGGCATCCTACAATGAGCAGTTCTTC
V gene: TRBV19
clone size: NA
D gene: TRBD2
J gene: TRBJ2-1

CDR3 protein: CASSQDSTENQPQHF
CDR3 DNA: TGTGCCAGCAGCCAGGACTCTACCGAGAATCAGCCCCAGCATTTT
V gene: TRBV3-1/TRBV3-2
clone size: NA
D gene: NA
J gene: TRBJ1-5

CDR3 protein: CASSVSGGSNQPQHF
CDR3 DNA: TGTGCCAGCAGCGTATCGGGGGGGAGCAATCAGCCCCAGCATTTT
V gene: TRBV9
clone size: NA
D gene: NA
J gene: TRBJ1-5

CDR3 protein: CASSFGGRAGANVLTF
CDR3 DNA: TGTGCCAGCAGCTTTGGAGGGCGGGCTGGGGCCAACGTCCTGACTTTC
V gene: TRBV5-4
clone size: NA
D gene: NA
J gene: TRBJ2-6

CDR3 protein: CASSPRGSRVREKLFF
CDR3 DNA: TGTGCCAGCAGCCCCCGGGGGTCACGAGTGCGGGAAAAACTGTTTTTT
V gene: TRBV7-2
clone size: once
D gene: NA
J gene: TRBJ1-4

CDR3 protein: CASSVRGVRFPGAGELFF
CDR3 DNA: TGTGCCAGCAGCGTAAGAGGTGTAAGGTTCCCCGGGGCCGGGGAGCTGTTTTTT
V gene: TRBV9
clone size: NA
D gene: NA
J gene: TRBJ2-2

CDR3 protein: CASSPWDYSEGMNEQFF
CDR3 DNA: TGTGCCAGCAGCCCATGGGACTACTCGGAGGGAATGAATGAGCAGTTCTTC
V gene: TRBV3-1/TRBV3-2
clone size: once
D gene: TRBD2
J gene: TRBJ2-1

CDR3 protein: CASRDRKSYEQYF
CDR3 DNA: TGTGCCAGCAGGGACAGGAAATCCTACGAGCAGTACTTC
V gene: TRBV12-3/TRBV12-4
clone size: NA
D gene: TRBD1
J gene: TRBJ2-7

CDR3 protein: CASSLVRGLQRSTGELFF
CDR3 DNA: TGTGCCAGCAGCTTAGTACGAGGACTCCAGAGGTCCACCGGGGAGCTGTTTTTT
V gene: TRBV7-2
clone size: NA
D gene: NA
J gene: TRBJ2-2

CDR3 protein: CASSGSGGLGELFF
CDR3 DNA: TGTGCCAGCAGCGGGAGCGGGGGCCTCGGGGAGCTGTTTTTT
V gene: TRBV6-5
clone size: NA
D gene: TRBD2
J gene: TRBJ2-2

CDR3 protein: CASSLGRGGASDTQYF
CDR3 DNA: TGTGCCAGCAGCTTAGGACGCGGGGGGGCGAGTGATACGCAGTATTTT
V gene: TRBV11-2
clone size: NA
D gene: TRBD2
J gene: TRBJ2-3

CDR3 protein: CASSQASVETQYF
CDR3 DNA: TGTGCCAGCAGCCAGGCTAGCGTGGAGACCCAGTACTTC
V gene: TRBV3-1/TRBV3-2
clone size: NA
D gene: NA
J gene: TRBJ2-5

CDR3 protein: CASSLLAGNGYTF
CDR3 DNA: TGTGCCAGCAGCTTATTAGCGGGGAATGGCTACACCTTC
V gene: TRBV11-2
clone size: once
D gene: NA
J gene: TRBJ1-2

CDR3 protein: CASSRGQGGEQYF
CDR3 DNA: TGTGCCAGTAGTCGGGGACAGGGGGGGGAGCAGTACTTC
V gene: TRBV19
clone size: NA
D gene: TRBD1
J gene: TRBJ2-7

CDR3 protein: CASSSGQSQETQYF
CDR3 DNA: TGTGCCAGCAGCTCGGGACAGAGCCAAGAGACCCAGTACTTC
V gene: TRBV28
clone size: NA
D gene: TRBD1
J gene: TRBJ2-5

CDR3 protein: CAWSVRWGGPDTQYF
CDR3 DNA: TGTGCCTGGAGTGTTCGGTGGGGGGGCCCAGATACGCAGTATTTT
V gene: TRBV30
clone size: NA
D gene: NA
J gene: TRBJ2-3

CDR3 protein: CASSTPLAGGNEQYF
CDR3 DNA: TGTGCCAGCAGCACCCCACTAGCGGGAGGGAACGAGCAGTACTTC
V gene: TRBV11-2
clone size: NA
D gene: TRBD2
J gene: TRBJ2-7

CDR3 protein: CASSSHREGTGNTIYF
CDR3 DNA: TGTGCCAGCAGTTCTCACCGGGAGGGGACTGGAAACACCATATATTTT
V gene: TRBV28
clone size: NA
D gene: NA
J gene: TRBJ1-3

CDR3 protein: CASSPTSGRRDEQFF
CDR3 DNA: TGCGCCAGCAGCCCGACTAGCGGGAGGCGGGATGAGCAGTTCTTC
V gene: TRBV4-1
clone size: once
D gene: TRBD2
J gene: TRBJ2-1

CDR3 protein: CASTLTSPTYNEQFF
CDR3 DNA: TGTGCCAGCACCCTAACTAGCCCCACCTACAATGAGCAGTTCTTC
V gene: TRBV27
clone size: NA
D gene: NA
J gene: TRBJ2-1

CDR3 protein: CASSLQGEGMQFF
CDR3 DNA: TGCGCCAGCAGCTTGCAGGGGGAAGGGATGCAGTTCTTC
V gene: TRBV5-1
clone size: NA
D gene: TRBD1
J gene: TRBJ2-1

CDR3 protein: CSVVPESHYNEQFF
CDR3 DNA: TGCAGCGTTGTCCCCGAATCACACTACAATGAGCAGTTCTTC
V gene: TRBV29-1
clone size: once
D gene: NA
J gene: TRBJ2-1